The T cell receptor (beta chain) under discussion was sequenced for a study of blood T cells in healthy people across ages. Overall study results and limits: The unknown donor CMV status may have confounded expanded clonotype changes.

This clonotype occurred a few times. Antigen: not known. The CDR3 length is 13 residues. The V gene end was trimmed by 5 bases and the J gene end by 1 base; junction bases not matched to a gene: 3. Germline CDR1 SQVTM, CDR2 ANQGSEA. The study recruited healthy Caucasian donors from Russia who were aged about 6 to 90. Together with a sample-barcoded 5' primer, a J-beta primer mix was included in a second PCR lasting about 7 to 11 cycles. TCRdb reprocessed the 5' RACE reads with MiXCR, giving one entry per CDR3 protein. The sample includes some 760,000 distinct CDR3 sequences, around 25% of them seen just once. This same sample was also taken into another study, of T cells of mothers and their children. This second study notes: Barcodes and 2-4 random nucleotides were added by M1S in the second PCR.

V and J are TRBV29-1 and TRBJ2-7, with 9 bases aligning to TRBD1. The sequence derives from a boy aged 5-17 years in good health. Sequencing used blood. The CDR3 protein is CSVYDRGSYEQYF. In DNA form, the CDR3 reads TGCAGCGTTTATGACAGGGGGTCCTACGAGCAGTACTTC.